This T cell receptor beta chain was captured in a study of shared clonotypes between healthy human individuals (dated by TCRdb to 2020 to 2022). Study-level background: A couple of women and three men aged 18 to 49 years were included in the cohort. Each donor's leukapheresis produced roughly between roughly 0.85 and 9 billion PBMCs. For each donor, three plates each were used for CD4 naive and CD4 memory, two plates were used for CD8 naive, and one plate was used for CD8 memory. To increase sequencing depth and limit assay-specific biases, different laboratories used diverse techniques to prepare libraries and sequence TCR repertoires. To estimate repertoire size and how much clonotype sharing occurs between individuals, the study deeply sequenced the blood TCR repertoires of several healthy adults.

Relative to germline, V is missing 1 base and J is missing 6 bases, with 2 bases of the junction outside any gene match. Including cysteine and phenylalanine, the CDR3 has 15 amino acids. Just CDR3 DNA is preserved here, 45 bases in frame from base 1. CDR1 and CDR2 (LNHDA, SQIVND) derive from the germline V gene (reference sequence). As concerns this clone: Its antigen target is currently unknown. No qualities accompany the bases; no much larger clone lies one base away. The same CDR3 can be traced to other DNA sequences in this sample.

What the work shows at the level of the full study, not this receptor alone: Rarefaction of sorted-subset datasets indicated incomplete sequencing despite the large sequencing depth. Around 5% of naive CD4, 3.5% of naive CD8, approximately 2.2% of memory CD4, and about 0.4% of memory CD8 clonotypes were shared across several donors. Estimated clonotype richness was generally larger for naive than for memory subsets. Because the study included a small number of donors, the genetic and exposure-history diversity represented was limited. Compared with non-shared clonotypes, clonotypes shared by all four sorted-subset donors had higher generation probabilities. Sampling was restricted to blood, and TCR repertoires in tissue are likely to differ from TCR repertoires in blood. Pairwise subsampling led to the expectation that sequencing depth would affect the degree of clonotype sharing among donors.

The donors were healthy, HIV-negative adults with no recently reported acute infections or vaccinations. Every donor was a Caucasian adult residing in Nashville, Tennessee, USA. Magnetic negative selection was used to enrich CD4+ T cells, after which naive cells were positively selected on CD45RA and the negative fraction became the memory subset. After blood collection by leukapheresis, PBMCs were isolated using Ficoll-Histopaque density gradient centrifugation and then cryopreserved in the vapor phase of liquid nitrogen. Purity and quantity of every magnetically sorted T cell population were checked by analytical flow cytometry. Genomic DNA was isolated from each sorted fraction and quantified by UV absorbance on a Nanodrop 2000c. Using the deep immunoSEQ assay, TCR CDR3 regions were amplified from genomic DNA by multiplex PCR. For each cell subset, the extracted genomic DNA was distributed evenly across all wells of several immunoSEQ 96-well plates, and each plate served as one replicate. For sorted subsets, approximately 0.2 ug of genomic DNA, equivalent to roughly 30,000 T cell genomes, went into each replicate PCR. Purified libraries were quantified with a Qubit 3.0 fluorometer, sized on a Bioanalyzer 2100, and re-quantified with the KAPA Library Quantification kit. Every immunoSEQ 96-well plate was sequenced on a dedicated single-read 150-cycle Illumina NextSeq 550 flow cell. The authors processed their data as follows. Because the immunoSEQ output included only junctional sequences and no quality scores, the filtering could not be the same as the filtering used for full-length reads. Sequences were annotated with PyIR, a Python wrapper for IgBLAST v1.9, using IMGT germline references to assign V/J genes and CDR3. Any read was removed if the V/J assignment was weak (E-value above 1e-6), the CDR3 was missing, or the read contained stop codons, out-of-frame junctions, or ambiguous translated residues. V3J clonotypes were defined as sequences sharing the same inferred V gene, J gene, and CDR3 amino acid sequence. Percentage overlap between repertoires was computed as shared unique clonotypes divided by the size of the smaller repertoire. Three approaches were used to assess repertoire richness: RTK rarefaction, the Chao1 estimator, and Recon v2.1 estimates of unobserved clonotypes. OLGA was used to compute generation probabilities for all TCRbeta clonotypes that the gDNA method yielded from a handful of donors. TCRdb limited this immuneACCESS table to in-frame rearrangements with V and J called. A share of clones is missing; checked studies link under half to unresolved V genes, and the rest is unexplained. The DNA was the basis for D and trimming; V, J and clone size are from that table. The table for this sample lists 950,000 to 1,100,000 clones; around 76% of them were counted only once. The top ten clones comprise around 1.5% of the sample.

The clonotype was recovered from a man between 18 and 29 years old in good health. Sequenced sample: memory CD4+ T cells sorted from blood. Taken with the paper, the label for cell subset or site translates to: CD45RA-negative fraction. The chain is encoded by TRBV19 joined to TRBJ1-5; TRBD1 lines up with 11 middle nucleotides. The nucleotide sequence is given as TGTGCCAGTAGTATAGGGACAGGGGGCAGTCAGCCCCAGCATTTT. Its protein product is CASSIGTGGSQPQHF.